The TCR beta chain under discussion was sequenced for a study of T cells in Graves' hyperthyroidism and ophthalmopathy. The ends were cut back, 5 bases at V and 3 bases at J, with 7 bases in the middle. CDR3 length: 11 residues. Germline assignment: CDR1 SQVTM and CDR2 ANQGSEA. Amplified regions were TCR beta CDR3 sequences from RNA transcripts. First-round RT-PCR with HTBI primers amplified the TCR CDR3 region. Using its own MiXCR run on the multiplex PCR reads, TCRdb lists one record per CDR3 protein. The table includes just over 550,000 distinct CDR3 sequences, roughly 50% detected once. Exclusion criteria comprised uncontrolled infection, other autoimmune disease, pregnancy or lactation. Overall study results and limits: A 13 V-J signature model discriminated ophthalmopathy versus stable hyperthyroidism. Peripheral blood also featured most of the thyroid clonotypes expanded above 0.001.

Of note for this clonotype: Antigen unknown.

The TCR originated in a woman aged 18-30 years with Graves' hyperthyroidism. The material sequenced was peripheral blood or thyroid tissue (not recorded which). The V call is TRBV29-1, the J call TRBJ2-5, with a tentative D call TRBD2 (5 bases). This CDR3 reads CSVLGEETQYF. In DNA, the CDR3 is TGCAGCGTTTTGGGAGAAGAGACCCAGTACTTC.